The 28 T cell receptor beta chains reported below all come from one sample, sequenced in a study of monozygotic twins with inflammatory bowel disease. From the 5' RACE reads, TCRdb lists one entry per CDR3 protein and no DNA. Reported are roughly 200,000 distinct CDR3 sequences; the ten largest clones contain less than 9%. The sample taken for sequencing was blood. These receptors all stem from a human donor with ulcerative colitis or Crohn's disease, or a healthy co-twin of an affected twin (not recorded which).

V is TRBV5-1 and J is TRBJ2-1; TCRdb reports TRBD2, a call that lacks DNA to check it against. The CDR3 is 15 residues long. Looked up from germline, CDR1 is SGHRS and CDR2 is YFSETQ. The CDR3 here is CASSRLAETYNEQFF.

V is TRBV6-2 or TRBV6-3 and J is TRBJ2-1; there is no DNA to check the TCRdb D call of TRBD2. Per the germline V gene, CDR1 is MNHEY and CDR2 is SVGEGT. The CDR3 loop spans 12 amino acids. The CDR3 spells CASSRAGKAQFF.

The chain carries TRBV12-3 or TRBV12-4 and TRBJ2-3; TCRdb designates TRBD1, a call that cannot be tested without DNA. This CDR3 is 15 amino acids long. The CDR3 is CASSTYRGDTDTQYF.

This chain uses TRBV20-1 with TRBJ2-6; the D gene TCRdb calls, TRBD2, cannot be checked with no DNA. The CDR3 contains 17 residues. Germline-derived CDR1 and CDR2 are DFQATT and SNEGSKA (reference sequence). This CDR3 is CSATRLAGSSGANVLTF.

This chain uses TRBV5-1 with TRBJ2-5. Germline CDR1 is SGHRS and CDR2 is YFSETQ. There are 13 residues in the CDR3. CDR3 region: CVSSFGGMETQYF.

V and J are TRBV5-5 and TRBJ2-7; lacking DNA, the TRBD1 call made by TCRdb goes unchecked. CDR3 length equals 14 residues. Per germline, CDR1 SGHKS and CDR2 YYEKEE (reference sequence). The CDR3 region is CASSALGQSYEQYF.

The chain employs TRBV7-2 and TRBJ1-2; TCRdb reports TRBD1, a call that lacks DNA to check it against. Germline CDR1 reads SGHTA; CDR2 reads FQGNSA. This CDR3 spans 15 amino acids. The CDR3 loop reads CASSLEAGGGYGYTF.

V usage is TRBV5-6 and J usage is TRBJ1-1. Germline CDR1 is SGHDT and CDR2 is YYEEEE. The CDR3 has 15 amino acids. The CDR3 spells CASSLFHGVYTEAFF. Filled out from reference TRBV5-6 and TRBJ1-1, the complete variable domain reads DAGVTQSPTHLIKTRGQQVTLRCSPKSGHDTVSWYQQALGQGPQFIFQYYEEEERQRGNFPDRFSGHQFPNYSSELNVNALLLGDSALYLCASSLFHGVYTEAFFGQGTRLTVV.

The chain uses TRBV2 and TRBJ1-1. The CDR3 extends over 14 amino acids. Germline CDR1 reads SNHLY; CDR2 reads FYNNEI. CDR3 sequence reads: CASRTRGGAGEAFF.

V and J are TRBV15 and TRBJ1-2; TCRdb's D call of TRBD1 is untestable without DNA. Germline V gene data show CDR1 as LNHNV and CDR2 as YYDKDF (reference sequence). This CDR3 spans 15 amino acids. The CDR3 loop reads CATSRDGAGGVGYTF.

This chain joins TRBV27 and TRBJ2-1; TCRdb's assignment of TRBD1 cannot be checked, as there is no DNA. CDR1 is MNHEY, CDR2 SMNVEV, per germline (reference sequence). The CDR3 spans 18 residues. The CDR3 sequence is CASISGGRPRGSYNEQFF.

This chain uses TRBV18 with TRBJ2-2; TCRdb designates TRBD2, a call that cannot be tested without DNA. Looked up from germline, CDR1 is KGHSH and CDR2 is LQKENI. CDR3 size: 18 residues. Here the CDR3 reads CASSPLPAGALTTGELFF.

This chain links TRBV27 with TRBJ1-2; TCRdb selects TRBD1, and the lack of DNA leaves this call unchecked. Germline CDR1 and CDR2: MNHEY and SMNVEV (reference sequence). CDR3 size: 14 residues. The CDR3 here is CASSLVEGASGYTF.

V usage is TRBV24-1 and J usage is TRBJ2-2; TCRdb outputs TRBD1, but without DNA this stays unchecked. The CDR3 totals 17 residues. Germline values: CDR1 KGHDR, CDR2 SFDVKD. The CDR3 is CATSQGKGSWDTGELFF.

V gene TRBV7-9 combines with J gene TRBJ2-1. The CDR3 contains 12 residues. In germline, CDR1 is SEHNR, CDR2 FQNEAQ (reference sequence). The CDR3 region is CASSLARNLLFF. Filled out from reference TRBV7-9 and TRBJ2-1, the complete variable domain reads DTGVSQNPRHKITKRGQNVTFRCDPISEHNRLYWYRQTLGQGPEFLTYFQNEAQLEKSRLLSDRFSAERPKGSFSTLEIQRTEQGDSAMYLCASSLARNLLFFGPGTRLTVL.

The chain is built from TRBV20-1 and TRBJ2-3; TCRdb picks TRBD2, but there is no DNA to check that call. The germline CDR1 and CDR2 sequences are DFQATT and SNEGSKA (reference sequence). This CDR3 region has 16 residues. This CDR3 reads CSARARLAGWTDTQYF.

V and J are TRBV18 and TRBJ1-2; TCRdb calls TRBD1, which cannot be checked without DNA. Germline CDR1 KGHSH, CDR2 LQKENI. This CDR3 has 16 amino acids. CDR3 residues: CASSRDRGPSPYGYTF.

This chain connects TRBV27 to TRBJ2-5. Germline assignment: CDR1 MNHEY and CDR2 SMNVEV (reference sequence). The CDR3 is made up of 11 amino acids. CDR3: CASSQPETQYF.

The chain carries TRBV5-1 and TRBJ2-1; TCRdb picks TRBD2, but there is no DNA to check that call. This CDR3 is 15 amino acids long. Germline V CDR1 and CDR2: SGHRS, YFSETQ. CDR3 sequence: CASNPERGAHNEQFF.

The V and J genes are TRBV20-1 and TRBJ1-4; the D call of TRBD1 rests on TCRdb alone, since no DNA is present to check it. The CDR3 runs 12 residues. Germline CDR1 reads DFQATT; CDR2 reads SNEGSKA (reference sequence). CDR3 in amino acids: CSASDPGGKLFF.

This chain joins TRBV21-1 and TRBJ1-5. TRBV21-1 is a listed pseudogene. This CDR3 is built from 15 residues. CDR3 sequence reads: CASSKEITPDQPQHF.

The gene calls are TRBV5-5 and TRBJ1-3; TCRdb proposes TRBD1, but this gene call is untestable without DNA. This CDR3 is 15 amino acids long. CDR1 is SGHKS and CDR2 is YYEKEE in the germline V gene (reference sequence). The CDR3: CASSFPGGEGNTIYF.

This chain connects TRBV20-1 to TRBJ2-3; without DNA, the TCRdb call of TRBD2 cannot be checked. Germline V CDR1 and CDR2: DFQATT, SNEGSKA (reference sequence). The CDR3 extends over 12 amino acids. CDR3 protein: CSARRLAGTQYF.

This CDR3 reads CASSPEATNYGYTF. The chain joins TRBV18 to TRBJ1-2. CDR1 is KGHSH and CDR2 is LQKENI in the germline V gene. The CDR3 contains 14 residues.

The rearrangement links TRBV5-1 to TRBJ1-3; TCRdb's D gene call, TRBD1, goes unchecked for lack of DNA. CDR3 length: 16 residues. Germline CDR1 SGHRS, CDR2 YFSETQ. CDR3 in amino acids: CASSGGQGVIGNTIYF.

This chain joins TRBV5-1 and TRBJ2-3; TCRdb gives TRBD2 as the D gene, but with no DNA this cannot be confirmed. Germline assignment: CDR1 SGHRS and CDR2 YFSETQ. The CDR3 contains 16 residues. CDR3 protein: CASRSGWTSSRDTQYF.

The chain links TRBV11-2 to TRBJ1-6; as DNA is missing, the TRBD1 call by TCRdb cannot be tested. Germline V gene lookup returns CDR1 SGHAT and CDR2 FQNNGV. CDR3 size: 17 residues. The CDR3 protein is CASSLGGTGVSNSPLHF. The full variable domain, completed using reference TRBV11-2 and TRBJ1-6, is EAGVAQSPRYKIIEKRQSVAFWCNPISGHATLYWYQQILGQGPKLLIQFQNNGVVDDSQLPKDRFSAERLKGVDSTLKIQPAKLEDSAVYLCASSLGGTGVSNSPLHFGNGTRLTVT.

This rearrangement joins TRBV5-1 to TRBJ2-3. Germline V CDR1 and CDR2: SGHRS, YFSETQ. The CDR3 is made up of 12 amino acids. The CDR3 sequence: CASKQATDTQYF.